This T cell receptor (beta chain) comes out of a study of beta chain features in type 1 diabetes (dated 2018 in TCRdb). Regarding the research as a whole: Mean age, gender distribution, total cell number and subset yield were not different between patients and healthy donors. A total of 100 million to 110 million sorted cells were examined across all samples, and a strong correlation was observed between cell number per subset and RNA yield. In the study, TCRB repertoires of sorted circulating CD4+ T cell subsets from recently diagnosed type 1 diabetes patients were compared with those of matched healthy donors. Regulatory and stem cell-like memory subsets were obtained from only 8 patients and roughly eight healthy donors, while naive and central memory subsets were obtained from all 28 donors. Overall study results and their limits: The naive, central memory and regulatory TCRB repertoires appeared to resemble one another more closely among patients than among healthy donors. Shorter templates might have been favored by PCR, but patient and control samples were amplified and corrected together, so both groups would have been affected equally by any skew. Because cDNA was sequenced instead of genomic DNA, activated cells with high expression could be over-represented, although the groups did not differ in activation or CD3 levels. In all four CD4+ subsets, TCRB CDR3 length was moderately but significantly shorter in type 1 diabetes patients. Because the HLA sub-analyses included only small numbers of individuals, any influence of HLA type on TCRB rearrangement was left unresolved. Patients with type 1 diabetes made fewer insertions and deleted more nucleotides at VDJ recombination sites, implying thymic rearrangement abnormalities.

A single peripheral blood draw of approximately 120 mL on average was collected from each donor into heparinised tubes. A BD FACSAria II was used to sort naive, central memory, regulatory and stem cell-like memory CD4+ T cells with a panel that included CD45RO, CCR7, CD25, CD127, CD95 and CD27. Purity was above 95% for every sorted population. PBMCs were isolated immediately by Lymphoprep density gradient centrifugation and stained directly without culture. So that batch effects would be minimized, each experiment stained and sorted samples in pairs, pairing one healthy donor with one patient. All of the isolated RNA was reverse transcribed with the High Capacity cDNA Reverse Transcription Kit, so expressed TCRB transcripts were sequenced. Stem cell-like memory T cell samples underwent survey-depth immunoSEQ sequencing, averaging around 1 million total reads per sample. Sorted cells were lysed in RLT buffer and RNA was extracted with DNase-treated RNeasy Micro or Mini kits, depending on cell number. Each cell subset was processed on its own to prevent cross-contamination, while patient and healthy donor samples were processed together. The immunoSEQ multiplex PCR was used to amplify TCRB sequences from cDNA, yielding 87-bp fragments that span the CDR3 region. Sequencing of the amplicons was performed on the Illumina HiSeq platform. For the original study's pipeline: Synthetic template baselines were used to correct PCR bias computationally, reads within Hamming distance 2 were collapsed together, and singletons that could not be merged were discarded. Reads were aligned to IMGT to assign V, D and J genes, CDR3 length, and insertions or deletions at six rearrangement sites. Within each subset, clonotype counts were normalized to sorted cell number, after which true diversity and Gini coefficients were computed with the tcR R package. The overlap coefficient, calculated on TCRB nucleotide sequences, was used to measure repertoire sharing. The table was pulled from immuneACCESS by TCRdb, which kept in-frame rearrangements only. Such tables lose some clones; where checked, under half of the loss comes from unresolved V genes, and the rest has no known cause. The V and J calls and clone size come from that table; D and trimming were worked out from the DNA. The sample table holds about 13,000 clones, of which more than 40% were seen once. Together, the top ten hold around 0.97% of the sample.

This clone showed up just a few times. There is no known antigen for this receptor. No qualities accompany the bases; no much larger clone lies one base away. In the germline V gene, CDR1 corresponds to SQVTM and CDR2 to ANQGSEA. From the cysteine up to the phenylalanine, the CDR3 has a length of 12 residues. Only CDR3 DNA remains: 36 bases, in frame from the first base. V loses 6 bases of germline sequence and J loses 1 base, and the interval between the two ends is 10 bases. The chain links TRBV29-1 with TRBJ2-7; a weak D assignment points to TRBD1 (6 bases agree). The sequence came from a man younger than 35 in good health. The specimen was stem cell memory CD4+ T cells from blood. The label giving this sample's cell subset or site can be read as: stem cell-like memory CD4+ T cells. The nucleotide sequence is given as TGCAGCGTCAGAGACAGGTCCTACGAGCAGTACTTC. Its product reads: CSVRDRSYEQYF.